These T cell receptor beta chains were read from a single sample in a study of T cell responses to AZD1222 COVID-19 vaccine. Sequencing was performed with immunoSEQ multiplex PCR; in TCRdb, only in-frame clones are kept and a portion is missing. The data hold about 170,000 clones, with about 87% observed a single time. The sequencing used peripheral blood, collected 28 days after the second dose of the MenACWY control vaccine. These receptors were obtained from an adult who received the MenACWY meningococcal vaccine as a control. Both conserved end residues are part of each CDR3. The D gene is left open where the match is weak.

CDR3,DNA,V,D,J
CATSDSTEQGGYTEAFF,TGTGCCACCAGTGACTCCACAGAACAAGGAGGGTACACTGAAGCTTTCTTT,TRBV24-1,-,TRBJ1-1
CAWSVPATFAEQFF,TGTGCCTGGAGTGTACCGGCTACGTTCGCTGAGCAGTTCTTC,TRBV30,-,TRBJ2-1
CASSDDTYEQYF,TGTGCCAGCAGTGACGACACGTACGAGCAGTACTTC,TRBV27,-,TRBJ2-7
CASSLGTYSNQPQHF,TGTGCCAGCAGCCTAGGGACATATAGCAATCAGCCCCAGCATTTT,TRBV28,-,TRBJ1-5
CASSLAPQGAGEKLFF,TGTGCCAGCAGCTTAGCGCCACAGGGGGCAGGTGAAAAACTGTTTTTT,TRBV7-6,TRBD1,TRBJ1-4
CASSALRGSDEQFF,TGCGCCAGCAGTGCCCTCCGGGGGAGCGATGAGCAGTTCTTC,TRBV10-1,-,TRBJ2-1
CASTHQGVGYGYTF,TGTGCCAGCACCCACCAGGGGGTTGGTTATGGCTACACCTTC,TRBV3-1/TRBV3-2,TRBD1,TRBJ1-2
CSASLGLNTEAFF,TGCAGTGCTAGTCTTGGCCTGAACACTGAAGCTTTCTTT,TRBV20-1,-,TRBJ1-1
CASSLFGTSGTNEQFF,TGTGCCAGCAGTTTATTCGGGACTAGCGGGACCAATGAGCAGTTCTTC,TRBV27,TRBD2,TRBJ2-1
CASRSGRAWVEQFF,TGTGCCAGCAGAAGCGGGAGGGCCTGGGTTGAGCAGTTCTTC,TRBV19,TRBD2,TRBJ2-1
CASRVSGLNTEAFF,TGTGCCAGCAGGGTGAGTGGGCTCAACACTGAAGCTTTCTTT,TRBV6-5,-,TRBJ1-1
CASRLIHTEAFF,TGTGCCAGCAGACTCATTCACACTGAAGCTTTCTTT,TRBV7-9,-,TRBJ1-1
CASSESGGAGSPLHF,TGTGCCAGCAGCGAAAGTGGGGGCGCGGGATCACCCCTCCACTTT,TRBV3-1/TRBV3-2,-,TRBJ1-6
CASASRTSGSVNEQFF,TGTGCCAGCGCGTCTAGGACTAGCGGGAGTGTAAATGAGCAGTTCTTC,TRBV27,TRBD2,TRBJ2-1
CASSGQRYNSPLHF,TGTGCCAGCTCCGGACAGAGGTATAATTCACCCCTCCACTTT,TRBV18,-,TRBJ1-6
CASSPSAGLDGYTF,TGTGCCAGCAGCCCCTCTGCGGGGCTCGATGGCTACACCTTC,TRBV7-2,-,TRBJ1-2
CAISSTGVDSPLHF,TGTGCCATCAGCTCCACAGGGGTTGATTCACCCCTCCACTTT,TRBV10-3,TRBD1,TRBJ1-6
CASSPQGDTEAFF,TGTGCCAGCAGCCCTCAGGGAGACACTGAAGCTTTCTTT,TRBV7-3,-,TRBJ1-1
CASGLGDRNTEAFF,TGTGCTAGTGGTTTGGGCGACCGGAACACTGAAGCTTTCTTT,TRBV12-5,-,TRBJ1-1
CAWSVVTGSAEAFF,TGTGCCTGGAGTGTAGTTACAGGGAGCGCTGAAGCTTTCTTT,TRBV30,-,TRBJ1-1